These 9 T cell receptor beta chains were all obtained from the same sample, sequenced in a study of blood T cell repertoires in COVID-19. Clones were sequenced by immunoSEQ multiplex PCR, and TCRdb holds only the in-frame ones, with some missing. The sample comprises about 240,000 clones, about 85% of which are singletons, and around 2% rests with the top ten. Sequenced input: peripheral blood. These receptors all come from a man aged 25 to 45 who had recovered from COVID-19.

The rearrangement uses TRBV5-7 and TRBJ1-2; D is perhaps TRBD1 (5 bases). TRBV5-7 is sorted into the ORF group, with uncertain function. V gave up 2 bases and J gave up 8 bases, with 13 bases separating them. The CDR3 extends over 13 amino acids. CDR3 amino acids: CASSLPGEDGYTF. The CDR3 DNA reads as TGTGCCAGCAGCTTACCGGGGGAAGACGGCTACACCTTC.

This clone was observed a handful of times. CDR3 in amino acids: CASTWDSPVMDTEAFF. CDR3 bases: TGTGCCAGCACCTGGGACAGCCCAGTTATGGACACTGAAGCTTTCTTT. This chain links TRBV2 with TRBJ1-1; TRBD1 agrees at 7 bases. With 7 bases clipped from V and 3 bases from J, the junction kept 14 bases outside the gene matches. Germline V gene data show CDR1 as SNHLY and CDR2 as FYNNEI. The CDR3 has 16 amino acids. Variable domain in full (rest from reference TRBV2 and TRBJ1-1): EPEVTQTPSHQVTQMGQEVILRCVPISNHLYFYWYRQILGQKVEFLVSFYNNEISEKSEIFDDQFSVERPDGSNFTLKIRSTKLEDSAMYFCASTWDSPVMDTEAFFGQGTRLTVV.

J is TRBJ1-5 and V is TRBV10-3; the D is unclear. The V and J ends lost 2 bases and 5 bases respectively, with 7 bases between them. This CDR3 is built from 13 residues. Germline V gene lookup returns CDR1 ENHRY and CDR2 SYGVKD. The CDR3, as DNA: TGTGCCATCAGTGAGGCACGAGATCAGCCCCAGCATTTT. The encoded protein is CAISEARDQPQHF.

The V gene is TRBV9, the J gene TRBJ2-3, with D perhaps matching TRBD2 (7 bases). Trimming stripped 4 bases from V and 0 bases from J, with 15 bases between. The CDR3 spans 16 residues. Germline CDR1 and CDR2: SGDLS and YYNGEE. The CDR3 protein is CASSIRGGRSTDTQYF. The CDR3 DNA sequence: TGTGCCAGCAGCATAAGGGGGGGGCGCAGCACAGATACGCAGTATTTT.

The gene calls are TRBV18 and TRBJ1-5; TRBD1 might be the D (5 bases). Germline values: CDR1 KGHSH, CDR2 LQKENI. The CDR3 runs to 15 residues. V was cut by 3 bases and J by 5 bases, with 14 bases left in between. The CDR3 sequence: CASSPRGSLDQPQHF. DNA for the CDR3: TGTGCCAGCTCACCTCGGGGGTCCCTCGATCAGCCCCAGCATTTT.

This clone has more than one count but fewer than ten. The chain is built from TRBV6-5 and TRBJ1-1; D uncertain. The CDR3 totals 13 residues. Trimming stripped 6 bases from V and 10 bases from J, with 18 bases between. The germline V gene encodes CDR1 MNHEY and CDR2 SVGAGI. CDR3 nucleotide sequence: TGTGCCAGCAGGACAAGCCCCAATAAGTCAGCTTTCTTT. Protein sequence: CASRTSPNKSAFF.

This clone has a single count. The chain carries TRBV18 and TRBJ2-2; D possibly corresponds to TRBD1 (5 bases). The germline V and J ends were trimmed by 8 bases and 8 bases, with 21 bases remaining between them. The CDR3 extends over 15 amino acids. Per the germline V gene, CDR1 is KGHSH and CDR2 is LQKENI. The CDR3 sequence: CASPPSAGQSGELFF. The CDR3 bases are TGTGCCAGCCCCCCTTCTGCAGGACAATCGGGGGAGCTGTTTTTT.

The chain links TRBV5-6 to TRBJ2-1; weak D call: TRBD1 (5 bases). V was cut by 0 bases and J by 10 bases, with 8 bases left in between. This CDR3 contains 12 residues. Germline V gene data show CDR1 as SGHDT and CDR2 as YYEEEE. This chain's CDR3 is CASSLGAGEQFF. Here the CDR3 DNA reads TGTGCCAGCAGCTTGGGGGCAGGGGAGCAGTTCTTC.

The table lists this clone with a count of one. This chain connects TRBV28 to TRBJ1-1, with TRBD1 identical over 12 bases. The V gene's germline CDR1 is MDHEN and CDR2 SYDVKM. V was clipped by 4 bases and J by 13 bases; unmatched bases: 13. CDR3 length: 15 amino acids. The CDR3 sequence: CASSSPGQGAQLGFF. The DNA for the CDR3 is TGTGCCAGCAGTTCTCCGGGACAGGGGGCTCAATTAGGTTTCTTT.